The sequence of this TCR beta chain was determined in a study of T cell responses to AZD1222 COVID-19 vaccine (TCRdb year 2021). For context, the study as a whole: TCR sequencing covered roughly 230 trial participants: roughly 200 given two doses of AZD1222 and about 26 given two doses of MenACWY control vaccine. Trial participants were enrolled into age subgroups of 18-55, 56-69 and 70-plus years, which contained approximately 150, 28 and 58 TCR-sequenced participants, respectively. Overall results and qualifications from the work: Most participants were white British and females outnumbered males, and the authors suggested that clonal diversity may have been underestimated. Conclusions about previously exposed vaccinees are limited, since just five to seven AZD1222 recipients were seropositive for SARS-CoV-2 at baseline. Because no day 14 peak-response samples were available, repertoires were characterized only after the peak T cell response. After two AZD1222 doses, both the breadth and the depth of spike-specific TCRs were significantly higher than at day 0 and than in MenACWY recipients. Nearly half of unique spike-specific TCRs reportedly recognized epitopes outside regions mutated in the B.1.351 and B.1.1.7 variants. CD4 TCRs associated with the vaccine covered the entire spike protein, and the dominant responses were in regions 160-218 and 743-854. In the small 56-69-year group, the increase in depth fell short of significance, most likely because of low power.

The time point label for this specimen denotes: baseline before first vaccination. The treatment or condition label for this specimen denotes: meningococcal conjugate vaccine given as trial control. Vaccinee samples were obtained from the UK trials COV001 and COV002, which included a single-blind randomized controlled phase 2/3 trial of AZD1222 (ChAdOx1 nCoV-19) in healthy adults. For TCRbeta chain sequencing, PBMC samples from trial participants were taken at day 0 and at day 28 after the second dose. The CDR3 regions of human TCRbeta chains were subjected to immunosequencing. As for the original processing: TCRs in the repertoires were matched against a reference library of SARS-CoV-2-specific TCRs that had been generated with the MIRA antigen-specificity platform. Breadth was defined as the fraction of unique TCRs that were SARS-CoV-2-associated, and depth was defined as the fraction of total T cells that were SARS-CoV-2-associated. Each spike-specific TCR was assigned to its reactive spike region and to a CD4 or CD8 class using the MIRA data. Log10-transformed breadth and depth values were compared by one-way ANOVA with Sidak's multiple comparisons tests. The immuneACCESS repertoire file appears here via TCRdb, limited to in-frame rearrangements. These files lack a portion of the clones; in checked studies, under half of the deficit traces to unresolved V genes, and the cause of the others is not known. The V and J calls and clone size are taken from that table; D and trimming were inferred from the DNA. Counted in this sample were approximately 83,000 clones; about nine tenths of them appeared once. Together, the top ten hold less than 5.5% of the sample.

Concerning this clone itself: Its antigen is currently not known. Base qualities are not at hand, and no much larger clone is one base apart.

The specimen was peripheral blood, collected on day 0 of MenACWY control vaccination. The sequence derives from an adult in good health.

The CDR3 in this case is CASSHSLLRTASGSNQPQHF. DNA sequence: TGCGCCAGCAGCCACTCTCTCCTGCGGACCGCGAGCGGGAGCAATCAGCCCCAGCATTTT. The rearrangement combines TRBV4-1 with TRBJ1-5, with the D segment identity uncertain. Taken from the germline V gene, the CDR1 and CDR2 loops are MGHRA and YSYEKL. V and J lose 3 bases and 1 base, and a span of 25 bases separates them. There are 20 amino acids in the CDR3, from cysteine to phenylalanine inclusive. Kept here is only the CDR3 DNA, which spans 60 bases and is read in frame from base 1.